This TCR beta chain was observed in a study of beta chain features in type 1 diabetes. Reverse transcribing all isolated RNA meant expressed TCRB transcripts were sequenced. Measured with immunoSEQ multiplex PCR; TCRdb has only the in-frame clones, and not every one. This repertoire shows about half a million clones, roughly 31% found once; its top ten account for about 0.06%. The V segment lost 2 bases and the J segment 8 bases; nucleotides outside the gene matches: 9. The germline V gene has CDR1 ENHRY and CDR2 SYGVKD. The CDR3 spans 16 residues. Worth noting for this clone: Its antigen is not identified.

Notes on the study in general: Whether TCRB rearrangement is influenced by HLA type was left unresolved in this analysis.

The receptor was isolated from a man between 18 and 29 years old in good health. The sample was naive CD4+ T cells from blood. V is TRBV10-3 and J is TRBJ2-1; 10 bases agree with TRBD2. CDR3 residues: CAISEPASGSLYEQFF. For the CDR3, the DNA is TGTGCCATCAGTGAGCCGGCTAGCGGGAGTCTGTATGAGCAGTTCTTC.